This entry lists 21 T cell receptor beta chains sequenced from one sample in a study of blood T cell repertoires in COVID-19. Assay: immunoSEQ multiplex PCR; the TCRdb copy retains only in-frame clones and omits some. The repertoire includes around 200,000 clones, just under 90% of them detected once, and around 1.3% sits in the top ten. Sequenced material: PBMCs or T cells enriched from blood (not recorded which). The receptors here all came from a man in his thirties or forties who had recovered from COVID-19.

CDR3 DNA sequence: TGTGCCACCAGCAGAGTTGTGGCAGGGGATAGCAATCAGCCCCAGCATTTT. Protein product: CATSRVVAGDSNQPQHF. The V and J genes are TRBV15 and TRBJ1-5; tentative D call: TRBD1 (6 bases). Per the germline V gene, CDR1 is LNHNV and CDR2 is YYDKDF (reference sequence). The CDR3 contains 17 residues. V lost 1 base to trimming and J lost 0 bases, with 13 bases between them.

This clone was recorded once. The chain joins TRBV20-1 to TRBJ1-5; D is perhaps TRBD1 (5 bases). Germline V lookup: CDR1 DFQATT, CDR2 SNEGSKA (reference sequence). The CDR3 loop spans 15 amino acids. V lost 3 bases and J 5 bases, leaving 17 bases between the germline ends. In DNA, the CDR3 is TGCAGTGCTAGTCACACAGGTGCTAAGGATCAGCCCCAGCATTTT. Translating it yields CSASHTGAKDQPQHF.

Concerning this clone itself: The same CDR3 also results from other DNA sequences found in this sample. The genes are TRBV6-5 and TRBJ1-1; D perhaps matches TRBD1 (5 bases). The V and J ends lost 2 bases and 4 bases respectively, with 8 bases between them. Germline CDR1 reads MNHEY; CDR2 reads SVGAGI. The CDR3 consists of 13 residues. The CDR3 spells CASSYGQGTEAFF. CDR3 DNA: TGTGCCAGCAGTTACGGTCAGGGCACTGAAGCTTTCTTT.

The V and J genes are TRBV5-5 and TRBJ1-4, with TRBD1 as a possible D gene (6 bases). Germline assignment: CDR1 SGHKS and CDR2 YYEKEE (reference sequence). V lost 3 bases and J lost 4, with 16 bases in between. This CDR3 is built from 16 residues. The CDR3 protein is CASSWGPGGGNEKLFF. Here the CDR3 DNA reads TGTGCCAGCAGCTGGGGGCCGGGGGGTGGTAATGAAAAACTGTTTTTT.

This chain joins TRBV18 and TRBJ1-2; TRBD1 agrees at 8 bases. After removal of 2 bases from V and 5 bases from J, the junction contained 7 bases not matched to a gene. This CDR3 is 15 amino acids long. The germline CDR1 and CDR2 sequences are KGHSH and LQKENI. This CDR3 reads CASSPNQGATYGYTF. Here the CDR3 DNA reads TGTGCCAGCTCACCAAACCAGGGGGCTACGTATGGCTACACCTTC.

This clone was recorded only once. This sequence joins TRBV7-2 and TRBJ2-5; 14 positions agree with TRBD2. The V and J ends lost 1 base and 9 bases, in that order; junction bases with no gene match: 7. This CDR3 has 16 amino acids. Per germline, CDR1 SGHTA and CDR2 FQGNSA. The CDR3 sequence: CASSLGLAGGLTPQYF. The DNA for the CDR3 is TGTGCCAGCAGCTTAGGACTAGCGGGAGGGCTTACTCCCCAGTACTTC.

This clone occurred a few times. The chain carries TRBV28 and TRBJ2-1; TRBD2 aligns across 12 bases. Germline CDR1 is MDHEN and CDR2 is SYDVKM. The V segment lost 7 bases and the J segment 16 bases; nucleotides outside the gene matches: 8. The CDR3 has 12 amino acids. CDR3 nucleotides: TGTGCCAGCACTTCTAGCGGGAGGGCTTTATTCTTC. Its translation is CASTSSGRALFF.

This clone was seen only once. This chain joins TRBV13 and TRBJ2-1; tentative D call: TRBD2 (6 bases). This CDR3 contains 13 residues. Trimming removed 8 bases from V and 7 bases from J, with 15 bases in between. Per the germline V gene, CDR1 is PRHDT and CDR2 is FYEKMQ (reference sequence). The CDR3 reads CASLASAENEQFF. The CDR3 DNA is TGTGCCAGCCTAGCGTCCGCGGAGAATGAGCAGTTCTTC.

The chain uses TRBV29-1 and TRBJ1-3; D may be TRBD1 (5 bases). The CDR3 loop spans 15 amino acids. CDR1 and CDR2 from the germline V gene are SQVTM and ANQGSEA. V was pared by 3 bases and J by 1 base, with 13 bases between. The CDR3 sequence is CSVDLGRASGNTIYF. CDR3 DNA: TGCAGCGTTGACTTGGGCAGGGCTTCTGGAAACACCATATATTTT.

The chain employs TRBV27 and TRBJ2-3, with TRBD2 identical over 11 bases. The germline V gene encodes CDR1 MNHEY and CDR2 SMNVEV (reference sequence). The V and J ends lost 2 bases and 10 bases, in that order; junction bases with no gene match: 8. The CDR3 extends over 15 amino acids. This chain's CDR3 is CASSLSSGGGSPQYF. In DNA, the CDR3 is TGTGCCAGCAGTTTAAGTAGCGGGGGGGGAAGTCCGCAGTATTTT.

This chain joins TRBV30 and TRBJ2-2; TRBD1 matches at 10 bases. CDR3 length: 15 residues. V trimming: 5 bases; J trimming: 3 bases; junction bases outside the gene matches: 6. The germline gives CDR1 GTSNPN, CDR2 SVGIG (reference sequence). The CDR3 bases are TGTGCCTGGCAAACCGGGACAGGGGACACCGGGGAGCTGTTTTTT. Translated: CAWQTGTGDTGELFF.

The V gene is TRBV5-4, the J gene TRBJ1-5; D is ambiguous. Germline V gives CDR1 SGHNT, CDR2 YYREEE (reference sequence). CDR3 length: 13 residues. V lost 2 bases to trimming and J lost 4 bases, with 7 bases between them. CDR3 sequence: CASSFGQNQPQHF. The CDR3 DNA reads as TGTGCCAGCAGCTTTGGGCAGAATCAGCCCCAGCATTTT. Filled out from reference TRBV5-4 and TRBJ1-5, the complete variable domain reads ETGVTQSPTHLIKTRGQQVTLRCSSQSGHNTVSWYQQALGQGPQFIFQYYREEENGRGNFPPRFSGLQFPNYSSELNVNALELDDSALYLCASSFGQNQPQHFGDGTRLSIL.

The rearrangement links TRBV5-8 to TRBJ1-5; 8 positions agree with TRBD1. CDR1 and CDR2 from the germline V gene are SGHTS and YDEGEE. The CDR3 contains 17 residues. Trimming cost V 6 bases and J 5 bases; bases outside gene matches: 16. In DNA, the CDR3 is TGTGCCAGCATGCTAACTAATGGGACAGGTCTTTATCAGCCCCAGCATTTT. The encoded protein is CASMLTNGTGLYQPQHF.

The chain has TRBV7-9 and TRBJ1-3; D is unresolved. V lost 3 bases to trimming and J lost 2 bases, with 17 bases between them. The CDR3 has 17 amino acids. Germline values: CDR1 SEHNR, CDR2 FQNEAQ (reference sequence). CDR3 sequence: CASSFPTRTEAGNTIYF. The CDR3 DNA reads TGTGCCAGCAGCTTTCCGACGCGGACGGAGGCTGGAAACACCATATATTTT.

The V call is TRBV7-2, the J call TRBJ1-1; 9 positions agree with TRBD1. CDR1 SGHTA and CDR2 FQGNSA come from the germline V gene. This CDR3 spans 16 amino acids. Germline trimming cut 3 bases from V and 5 bases from J; bases unmatched to any gene: 10. CDR3 protein: CASSLDPQGARTEAFF. For the CDR3, the DNA is TGTGCCAGCAGCTTGGACCCACAGGGGGCAAGAACTGAAGCTTTCTTT.

The count of this clone is one. The V and J genes are TRBV15 and TRBJ2-2, with TRBD1 matching over 11 bases. V trimming: 3 bases; J trimming: 7 bases; junction bases outside the gene matches: 4. Germline V gene sequence: CDR1 LNHNV, CDR2 YYDKDF (reference sequence). The CDR3 length is 15 residues. The DNA for the CDR3 is TGTGCCACCAGCAGTGGACAGGGGGCGAGCGGGGAGCTGTTTTTT. Amino acids: CATSSGQGASGELFF.

This clone was counted a single time. The chain recombines TRBV19 with TRBJ2-7; 9 positions agree with TRBD1. V lost 10 bases to trimming and J lost 0 bases; unmatched junction nucleotides: 7. In germline, CDR1 is LNHDA, CDR2 SQIVND (reference sequence). The CDR3 totals 14 residues. Here the CDR3 reads CATSRTGVSYEQYF. The CDR3, as DNA: TGTGCCACTTCTCGGACAGGGGTCTCCTACGAGCAGTACTTC.

The CDR3 DNA reads TGTGCCAGCAGCTCTGTTGCCGGGACATTCTACGAGCAGTACTTC. This sequence encodes CASSSVAGTFYEQYF. The chain employs TRBV7-2 and TRBJ2-7; D perhaps matches TRBD1 (6 bases). The CDR3 is 15 amino acids. Germline values: CDR1 SGHTA, CDR2 FQGNSA. Trimming took off 4 bases at V and 3 bases at J, with 16 bases between the two ends.

This chain links TRBV18 with TRBJ2-6; the match to TRBD1 covers 10 bases. In germline, CDR1 is KGHSH, CDR2 LQKENI. V gave up 5 bases and J gave up 4 bases; unmatched junction bases: 11. This CDR3 is 18 amino acids long. The CDR3 nucleotides read TGTGCCAGCTCAACGACAGGGGGCGAGGCTCTAGGGGCCAACGTCCTGACTTTC. Amino acids: CASSTTGGEALGANVLTF.

The chain's CDR3 is CATSDPRQGVHEQYF. In DNA, the CDR3 is TGTGCCACCAGTGATCCTAGACAGGGTGTCCACGAGCAGTACTTC. The genes are TRBV24-1 and TRBJ2-7; 7 bases agree with TRBD1. This CDR3 comprises 15 residues. V was pared by 3 bases and J by 5 bases, with 9 bases of the junction left unmatched. CDR1 is KGHDR, CDR2 SFDVKD, per germline.

The chain combines TRBV5-4 with TRBJ2-1, with TRBD2 identical over 10 bases. The V and J ends lost 4 bases and 4 bases, in that order; junction bases with no gene match: 5. The V gene's germline CDR1 is SGHNT and CDR2 YYREEE (reference sequence). The CDR3 runs 15 residues. CDR3 DNA sequence: TGTGCCAGCAGCGAAACAGCGGGGGGGTACAATGAGCAGTTCTTC. It is translated as CASSETAGGYNEQFF.